Below, one T cell receptor beta chain is given with its context. Germline assignment: CDR1 DFQATT and CDR2 SNEGSKA (reference sequence). V gave up 6 bases and J gave up 5 bases, with 10 bases separating them. The CDR3 runs 11 residues. As processed by the authors: Estimation of nucleated cell counts was performed using reference gene primer amplification. TCRdb keeps only in-frame clones here, not all; method: immunoSEQ multiplex PCR. The V and J calls and the clone size are those of that table, but D and trimming were determined from the DNA. The sample holds nearly 250,000 clones, 82% seen once. The data derive from a study of blood T cell repertoires in COVID-19. Across the study: From T cells, B-cell-depleted T cells, or PBMCs came the material, which was cDNA or gDNA.

The material sequenced was peripheral blood. This sequence originates from an elderly woman with acute or convalescent COVID-19. V gene TRBV20-1 combines with J gene TRBJ1-1; no clear D. The CDR3 region has the DNA TGCAGTGCAATTGGGAGGACTGAAGCTTTCTTT. Protein sequence: CSAIGRTEAFF.